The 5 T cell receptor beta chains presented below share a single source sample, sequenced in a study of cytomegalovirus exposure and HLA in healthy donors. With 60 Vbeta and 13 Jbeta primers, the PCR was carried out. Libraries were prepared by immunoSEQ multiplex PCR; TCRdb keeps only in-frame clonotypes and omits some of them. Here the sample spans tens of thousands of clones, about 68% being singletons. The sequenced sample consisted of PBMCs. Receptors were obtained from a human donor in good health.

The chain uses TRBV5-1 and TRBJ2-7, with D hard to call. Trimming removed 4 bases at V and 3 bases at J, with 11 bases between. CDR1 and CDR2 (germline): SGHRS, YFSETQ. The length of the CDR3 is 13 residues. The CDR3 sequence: CASSPSRDYEQYF. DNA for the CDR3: TGCGCCAGCAGCCCCTCAAGAGACTACGAGCAGTACTTC. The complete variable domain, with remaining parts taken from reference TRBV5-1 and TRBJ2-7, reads KAGVTQTPRYLIKTRGQQVTLSCSPISGHRSVSWYQQTPGQGLQFLFEYFSETQRNKGNFPGRFSGRQFSNSRSEMNVSTLELGDSALYLCASSPSRDYEQYFGPGTRLTVT.

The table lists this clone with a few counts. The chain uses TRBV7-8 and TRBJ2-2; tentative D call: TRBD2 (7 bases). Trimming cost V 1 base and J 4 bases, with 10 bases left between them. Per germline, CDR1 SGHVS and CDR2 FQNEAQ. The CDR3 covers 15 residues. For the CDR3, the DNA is TGTGCCAGCAGCTTAGTAGGGGGGGGCACCGGGGAGCTGTTTTTT. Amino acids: CASSLVGGGTGELFF.

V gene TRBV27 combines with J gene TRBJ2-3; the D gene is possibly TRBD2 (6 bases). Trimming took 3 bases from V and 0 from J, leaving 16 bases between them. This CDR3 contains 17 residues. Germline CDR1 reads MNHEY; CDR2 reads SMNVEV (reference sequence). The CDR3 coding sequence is TGTGCCAGCAGTTTCGAGCTCCCGGGGAGGAGCACAGATACGCAGTATTTT. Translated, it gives CASSFELPGRSTDTQYF.

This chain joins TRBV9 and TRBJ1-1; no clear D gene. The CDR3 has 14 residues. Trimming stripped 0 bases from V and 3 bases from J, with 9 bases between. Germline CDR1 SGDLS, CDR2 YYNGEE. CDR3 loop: CASSVGGWDTEAFF. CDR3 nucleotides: TGTGCCAGCAGCGTAGGAGGGTGGGACACTGAAGCTTTCTTT.

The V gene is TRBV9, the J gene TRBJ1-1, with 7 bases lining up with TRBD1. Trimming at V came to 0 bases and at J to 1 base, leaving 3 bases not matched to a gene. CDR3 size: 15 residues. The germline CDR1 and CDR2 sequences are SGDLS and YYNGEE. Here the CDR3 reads CASSVGRGPNTEAFF. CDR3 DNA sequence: TGTGCCAGCAGCGTAGGAAGGGGGCCGAACACTGAAGCTTTCTTT. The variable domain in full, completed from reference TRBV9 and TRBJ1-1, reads DSGVTQTPKHLITATGQRVTLRCSPRSGDLSVYWYQQSLDQGLQFLIQYYNGEERAKGNILERFSAQQFPDLHSELNLSSLELGDSALYFCASSVGRGPNTEAFFGQGTRLTVV.